This TCR beta chain was recorded in a study of cytotoxic CD8 clonotypes in ibrutinib-treated CLL. Findings and caveats of the study: Public clonotypes, an uncommon group, contracted or remained stable on treatment.

Note on this clone: Its antigen remains unknown.

Researchers set a sequencing depth target of 1 in 200,000 to 1 in 1 million T cells. Clones were sequenced by immunoSEQ multiplex PCR, and TCRdb holds only the in-frame ones, with some missing. The table records 150,000 to 200,000 clones, roughly 90% of them present only once. J lost 4 bases, V lost 3 bases, and 4 bases had no gene match. The CDR3 length is 15 residues. Germline V gene data show CDR1 as KGHSH and CDR2 as LQKENI. This TCR was sampled from a human donor with chronic lymphocytic leukemia. The sample in question was PBMCs, obtained at disease progression, from a patient treated with ibrutinib. V usage is TRBV18 and J usage is TRBJ1-3, with TRBD1 identical over 9 bases. In DNA, the CDR3 is TGTGCCAGCTCACCGGGACAGGGACAAGGAAACACCATATATTTT. Translating gives CASSPGQGQGNTIYF.